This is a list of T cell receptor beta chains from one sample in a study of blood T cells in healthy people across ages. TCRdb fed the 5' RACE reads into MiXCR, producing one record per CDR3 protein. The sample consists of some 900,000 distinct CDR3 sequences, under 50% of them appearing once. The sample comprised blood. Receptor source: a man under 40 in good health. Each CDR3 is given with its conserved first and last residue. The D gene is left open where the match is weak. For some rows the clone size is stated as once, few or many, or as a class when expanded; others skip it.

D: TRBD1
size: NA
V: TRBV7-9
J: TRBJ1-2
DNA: TGTGCCAGCACCCGGGGCTGGGGAACAGGGGGGATTAATGGCTACACCTTC
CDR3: CASTRGWGTGGINGYTF

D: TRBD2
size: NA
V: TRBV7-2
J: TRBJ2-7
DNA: TGTGCCAGTAGCGGGGGGATTTCCTACGAGCAGTACTTC
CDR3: CASSGGISYEQYF

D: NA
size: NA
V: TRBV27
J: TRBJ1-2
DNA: TGTGCCAGCAGTTCGGGAAGACAGGCGGCTAACTATGGCTACACCTTC
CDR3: CASSSGRQAANYGYTF

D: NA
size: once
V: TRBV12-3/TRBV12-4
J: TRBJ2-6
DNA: TGTGCCAGCAGACTCCGTTCACAGGGGCTGGGACTCTCTGGGGCCAACGTCCTGACTTTC
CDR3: CASRLRSQGLGLSGANVLTF

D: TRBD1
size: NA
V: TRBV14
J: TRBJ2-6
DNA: TGTGCCAGCAGCCGCATTACAGGGGGCGCTGGGGCCAACGTCCTGACTTTC
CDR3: CASSRITGGAGANVLTF

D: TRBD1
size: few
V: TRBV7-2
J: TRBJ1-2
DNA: TGTGCCAGCAGCTTAGGGGACAGGCCTAAGTATGGCTACACCTTC
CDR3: CASSLGDRPKYGYTF

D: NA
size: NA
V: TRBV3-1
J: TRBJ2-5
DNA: TGTGCCAGCAGCCATCAGTGGATTCAGTACTTC
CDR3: CASSHQWIQYF

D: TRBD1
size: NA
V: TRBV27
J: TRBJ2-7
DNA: TGTGCCAGCAGTTCTCCAAGGGGGCTAGACAATGAGCAGTACTTC
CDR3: CASSSPRGLDNEQYF

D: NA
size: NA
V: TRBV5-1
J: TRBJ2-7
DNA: TGCGCCAGCAGCTTGGACATCCCGGGACGGGGATACGAGCAGTACTTC
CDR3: CASSLDIPGRGYEQYF

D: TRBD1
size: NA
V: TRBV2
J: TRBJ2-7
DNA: TGTGCCAGCAGGGCCCGGGACAGCACTGAGCAACAAGGCTACGAGCAGTACTTC
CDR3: CASRARDSTEQQGYEQYF

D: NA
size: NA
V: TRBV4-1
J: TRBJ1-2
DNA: TGCGCCAGCAGCCAAGTGGAGGGGCCCGGGGCCTATGGCTACACCTTC
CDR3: CASSQVEGPGAYGYTF

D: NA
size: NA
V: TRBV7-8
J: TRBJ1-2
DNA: TGTGCCAGCAGCCCAGCAGGGGCCACTTTAGCTAACTATGGCTACACCTTC
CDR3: CASSPAGATLANYGYTF

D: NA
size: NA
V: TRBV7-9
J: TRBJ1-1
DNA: TGTGCCAGCAGCTTAGGGGACCTCCTCGCTGAAGCTTTCTTT
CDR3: CASSLGDLLAEAFF

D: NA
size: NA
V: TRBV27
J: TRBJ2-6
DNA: TGTGCCAGCGGTTTAGGTAGTCTCGAGGCCAACGTCCTGACTTTC
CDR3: CASGLGSLEANVLTF

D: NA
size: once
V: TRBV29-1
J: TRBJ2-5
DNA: TGCAGCGTTGTGGGCACAGAGCAGTACTTC
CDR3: CSVVGTEQYF

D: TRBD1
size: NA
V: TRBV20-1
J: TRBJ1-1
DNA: TGCAGTGCCCGTCGGACAGGAGACACTGAAGCTTTCTTT
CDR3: CSARRTGDTEAFF

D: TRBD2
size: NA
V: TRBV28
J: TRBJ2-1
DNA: TGTGCCAGCAGTTTCACCCCCGGGACTAGCGAGGTGTATGAGCAGTTCTTC
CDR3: CASSFTPGTSEVYEQFF

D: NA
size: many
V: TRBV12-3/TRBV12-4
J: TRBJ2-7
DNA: TGTGCCAGCAGAATTGGCAGAAGCTACGAGCAGTACTTC
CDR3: CASRIGRSYEQYF

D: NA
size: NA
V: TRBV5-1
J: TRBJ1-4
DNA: TGCGCCAGCAGCCCTAATACGGGGCCTAATGAAAAACTGTTTTTT
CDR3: CASSPNTGPNEKLFF

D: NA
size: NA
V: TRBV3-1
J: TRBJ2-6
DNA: TGTGCCAGCAGCCATCCCGGTGGGGCCAACGTCCTGACTTTC
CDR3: CASSHPGGANVLTF

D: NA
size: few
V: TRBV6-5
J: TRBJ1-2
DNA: TGTGCCAGCAGTTTGAAGGATAACTATGGCTACACCTTC
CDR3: CASSLKDNYGYTF

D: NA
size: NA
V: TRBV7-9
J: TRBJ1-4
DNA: TGTGCCAGCAGCTTTACGGGGTCTAATGAAAAACTGTTTTTT
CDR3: CASSFTGSNEKLFF

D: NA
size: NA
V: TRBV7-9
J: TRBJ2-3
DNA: TGTGCCAGCAGCTCCCGAGGGGCCTCCACAGATACGCAGTATTTT
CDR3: CASSSRGASTDTQYF

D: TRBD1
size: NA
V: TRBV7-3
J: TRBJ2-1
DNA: TGTGCCAGCAGCTTAGGGGTGGACAGGGCGGTCCATGAGCAGTTCTTC
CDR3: CASSLGVDRAVHEQFF

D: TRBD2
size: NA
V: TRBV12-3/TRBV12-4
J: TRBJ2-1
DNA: TGTGCCAGCAGCCTTCGCGGGGGGATATACAATGAGCAGTTCTTC
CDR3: CASSLRGGIYNEQFF

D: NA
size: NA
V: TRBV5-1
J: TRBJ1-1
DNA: TGCGCCAGCAGGCCCTCGGGACACCCGAACACTGAAGCTTTCTTT
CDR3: CASRPSGHPNTEAFF

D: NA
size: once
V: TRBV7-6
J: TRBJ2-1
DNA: TGTGCCAGCAGCTTAGTGTACAGGGAAGGCAATGAGCAGTTCTTC
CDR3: CASSLVYREGNEQFF

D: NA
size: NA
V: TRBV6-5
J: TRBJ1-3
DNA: TGTGCCAGCAGTTACTCGAGCCTTGACAGGAACACCATATATTTT
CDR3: CASSYSSLDRNTIYF

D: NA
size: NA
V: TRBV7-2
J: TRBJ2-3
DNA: TGTGCCAGCAGCTTAGCGAGAGCCACAGATACGCAGTATTTT
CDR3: CASSLARATDTQYF

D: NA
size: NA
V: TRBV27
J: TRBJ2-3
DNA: TGTGCCAGCAGTTCCCTACAGGGAACCACAGATACGCAGTATTTT
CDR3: CASSSLQGTTDTQYF

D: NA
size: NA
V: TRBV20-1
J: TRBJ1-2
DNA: TGCAGGGCTAGAGTAGGAGGGTCTGGCTACACCTTC
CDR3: CRARVGGSGYTF

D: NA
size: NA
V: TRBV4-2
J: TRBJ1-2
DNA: TGTGCCAGCAGCCAAGATCAGAAGGGCAGGGCTAACTATGGCTACACCTTC
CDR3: CASSQDQKGRANYGYTF

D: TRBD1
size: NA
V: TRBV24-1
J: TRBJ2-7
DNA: TGTGCCACCAGTGATACCGGGACAGGGGGCGACGAGCAGTACTTC
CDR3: CATSDTGTGGDEQYF

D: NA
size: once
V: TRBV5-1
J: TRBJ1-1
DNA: TGCGCCAGCCACCGGGCCGAAAACACTGAAACTTTCTTT
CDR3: CASHRAENTETFF

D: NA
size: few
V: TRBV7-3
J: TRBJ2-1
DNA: TGTGCCAGCAGCCCGCAGGGGGGAGAGCAGTTCTTC
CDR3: CASSPQGGEQFF

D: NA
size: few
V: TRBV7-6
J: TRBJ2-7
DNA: TGTGCCAGCAGCTTAGCGGGGAGGGGGGGTATGCACGAGCAGTACTTC
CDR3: CASSLAGRGGMHEQYF

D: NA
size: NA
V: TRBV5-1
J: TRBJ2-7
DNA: TGCGCCAGTAGCCCAAGCCGTTGGACAGACTACGAGCAGTACTTC
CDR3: CASSPSRWTDYEQYF

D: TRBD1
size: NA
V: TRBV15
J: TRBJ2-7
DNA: TGTGCCACCAGCAGAGACTGGGGGTTCGGACAGGGGGCCAGGAATGAGCAGTACTTC
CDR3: CATSRDWGFGQGARNEQYF

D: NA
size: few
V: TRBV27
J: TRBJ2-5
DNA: TGCGCCAGCACCCCCGGACGGGGAGTCCAAGAGACCCAGTACTTC
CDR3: CASTPGRGVQETQYF

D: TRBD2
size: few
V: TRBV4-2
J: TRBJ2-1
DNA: TGTGCCAGCAGCCTTGGACTAGCGGGGGGGGGAGAGCAGTTCTTC
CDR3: CASSLGLAGGGEQFF

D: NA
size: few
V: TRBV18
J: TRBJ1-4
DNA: TGTGCCAGCTCACCATCAGATGCAACTAATGAAAAACTGTTTTTT
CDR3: CASSPSDATNEKLFF

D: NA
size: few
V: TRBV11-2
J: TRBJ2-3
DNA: TGTGCCAGCAGCTCACGACTTGGCACAGATACGCAGTATTTT
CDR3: CASSSRLGTDTQYF

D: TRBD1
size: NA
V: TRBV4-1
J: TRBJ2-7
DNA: TGCGCCAGCAGCCAACTGGGACAGGGGGCGACCCTTCGTTACGAGCAGTACTTC
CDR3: CASSQLGQGATLRYEQYF

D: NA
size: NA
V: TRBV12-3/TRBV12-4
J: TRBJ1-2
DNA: TGTGCCAGCAGTTTTATCCGGGGTGGCTACACCTTC
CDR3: CASSFIRGGYTF

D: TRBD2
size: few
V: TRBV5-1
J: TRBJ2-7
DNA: TGCGCCAGCAGCTTGGTAGCTAGCGGGGGGGCCGAGCAGTACTTC
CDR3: CASSLVASGGAEQYF

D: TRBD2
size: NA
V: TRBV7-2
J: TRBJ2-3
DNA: TGTGCCAGCAGCTCAGAGCGGGGGGGCTTCAGAGATACGCAGTATTTT
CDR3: CASSSERGGFRDTQYF

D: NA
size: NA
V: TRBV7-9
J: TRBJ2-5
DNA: TGTGCCAGCAGCTTCCCATCGAGGGTAGAGACCCAGTACTTC
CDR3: CASSFPSRVETQYF

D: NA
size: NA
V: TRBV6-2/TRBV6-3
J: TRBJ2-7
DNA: TGTGCCAGCATTCCGGGGGGCAGGGCGTCCTACGAGCAGTACTTC
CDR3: CASIPGGRASYEQYF

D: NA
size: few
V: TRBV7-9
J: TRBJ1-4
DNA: TGTGCCAGCAGCCGCGGGGGCCACGGGCCTAATGAAAAACTGTTTTTT
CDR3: CASSRGGHGPNEKLFF

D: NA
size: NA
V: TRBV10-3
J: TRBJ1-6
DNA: TGTGCCATCAGTGAGGGCGAGTCACCCCTCCACTTT
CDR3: CAISEGESPLHF

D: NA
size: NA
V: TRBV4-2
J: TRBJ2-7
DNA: TGTGCCAGCAGCCAAGATCATGGTTTCGGTTCGTCATACTGCGAGCAGTACTTC
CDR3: CASSQDHGFGSSYCEQYF

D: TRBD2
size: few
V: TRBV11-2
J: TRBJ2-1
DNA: TGTGCCAGCAGCTTAGGGTGGGGGACTAGCGGCTACAATGAGCAGTTCTTC
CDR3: CASSLGWGTSGYNEQFF

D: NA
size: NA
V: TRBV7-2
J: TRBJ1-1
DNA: TGTGCCAGCAGCCGAGAATATGGGAGAGGGGACGCTTTCTTT
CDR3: CASSREYGRGDAFF

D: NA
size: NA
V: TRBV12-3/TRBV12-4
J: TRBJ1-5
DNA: TGTGCCAGCAGTCCAACGGGGGGAGGTCAGCCCCAGCATTTT
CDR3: CASSPTGGGQPQHF

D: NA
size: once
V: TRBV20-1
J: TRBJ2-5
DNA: TGCAGTGCTAGAGATCTCCAGGGATTACAAGAGACCCAGTACTTC
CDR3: CSARDLQGLQETQYF

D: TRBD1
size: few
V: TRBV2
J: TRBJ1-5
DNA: TGTGCCAGCAGTGAGGGCAACAGGGGGCTCTATCAGCCCCAGCATTTT
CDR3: CASSEGNRGLYQPQHF

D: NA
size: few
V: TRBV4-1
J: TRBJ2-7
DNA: TGCGCCAGCAGCTCGGGGGCCGGGGCGCAGGTTTACGAGCAGTACTTC
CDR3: CASSSGAGAQVYEQYF

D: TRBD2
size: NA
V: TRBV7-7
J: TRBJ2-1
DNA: TGTGCTAGCAGCTTAGAAGCGGGGGGGTTGACCTACAATGAGCAGTTCTTC
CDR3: CASSLEAGGLTYNEQFF

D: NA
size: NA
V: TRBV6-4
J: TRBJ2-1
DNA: TGTGCCAGCAGTGAGGGACCTAACAATGAGCAGTTCTTC
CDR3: CASSEGPNNEQFF